Sequencing of this TCR beta chain was carried out in a study of post-analysis software for immune sequencing data. Study information: Patients with relapsing-remitting, secondary progressive and progressive-relapsing multiple sclerosis courses were all represented.

This clonotype was seen ten or more times. Its antigen is currently unknown. TCR beta libraries were prepared from cDNA with unique molecular identifiers. Input of roughly 0.9 to 11 million T cells yielded a few hundred thousand cDNA molecules. TCRdb used MiXCR to reprocess the PCR reads, holding one entry per CDR3 protein. This table has about 760,000 distinct CDR3 sequences, around 27% appearing once. V was pared by 4 bases and J by 5 bases, with 11 bases between. The V gene's germline CDR1 is SNHLY and CDR2 FYNNEI. The CDR3 contains 13 residues. Findings of the study overall: When compared against controls, multiple sclerosis patients showed significantly lower normalized Chao1 diversity. Relative to controls, patients had about five TRBV segments at higher frequency, with TRBV5-6, TRBV5-1 and TRBV20-1 among these. Same-batch samples co-clustered strongly by F measure.

The receptor was isolated from a girl between 10 and 17 years old with multiple sclerosis. Sequenced material: blood. The chain links TRBV2 to TRBJ2-5; maybe TRBD2 (6 bases). Here the CDR3 reads CASSGGVGETQYF. CDR3 bases: TGTGCCAGCAGTGGCGGGGTGGGTGAGACCCAGTACTTC.